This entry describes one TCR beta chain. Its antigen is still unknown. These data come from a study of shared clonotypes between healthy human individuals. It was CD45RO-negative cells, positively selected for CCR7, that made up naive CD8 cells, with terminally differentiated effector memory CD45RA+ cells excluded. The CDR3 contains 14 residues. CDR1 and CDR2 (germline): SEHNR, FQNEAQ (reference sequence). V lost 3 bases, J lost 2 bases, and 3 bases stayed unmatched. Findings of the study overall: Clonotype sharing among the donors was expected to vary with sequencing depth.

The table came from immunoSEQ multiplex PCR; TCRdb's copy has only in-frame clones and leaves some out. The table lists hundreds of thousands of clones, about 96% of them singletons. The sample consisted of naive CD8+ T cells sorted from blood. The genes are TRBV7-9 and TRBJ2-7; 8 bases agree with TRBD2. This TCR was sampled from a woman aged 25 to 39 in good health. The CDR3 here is CASSLSGSPYEQYF. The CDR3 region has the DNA TGTGCCAGCAGCTTGAGCGGGAGCCCCTACGAGCAGTACTTC.